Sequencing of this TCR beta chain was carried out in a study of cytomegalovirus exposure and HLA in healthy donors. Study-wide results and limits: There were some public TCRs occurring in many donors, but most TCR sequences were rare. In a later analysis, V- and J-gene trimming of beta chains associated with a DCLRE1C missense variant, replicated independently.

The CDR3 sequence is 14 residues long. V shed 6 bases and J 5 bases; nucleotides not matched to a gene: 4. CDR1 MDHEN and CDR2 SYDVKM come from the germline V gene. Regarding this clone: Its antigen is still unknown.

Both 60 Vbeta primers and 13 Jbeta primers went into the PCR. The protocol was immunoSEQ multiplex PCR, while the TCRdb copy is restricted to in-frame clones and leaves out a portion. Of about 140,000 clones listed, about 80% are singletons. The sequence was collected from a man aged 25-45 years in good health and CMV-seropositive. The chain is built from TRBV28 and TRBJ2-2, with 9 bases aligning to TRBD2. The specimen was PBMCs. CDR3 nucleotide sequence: TGTGCCAGCAGGGGACTAGCAAGGACCGGGGAGCTGTTTTTT. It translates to CASRGLARTGELFF.